The T cell receptor (beta chain) under discussion was sequenced for a study of CD8 T cells in ankylosing spondylitis. The study, taken as a whole, reports: Certain motif variants had earlier been reported in reactive arthritis synovial fluid and blood. Reported data indicate significant enrichment of disease-linked clones within matched ankylosing spondylitis synovial fluid. A TCR beta motif of 7 or 8 highly homologous variants appeared characteristic of ankylosing spondylitis blood.

This CDR3 spans 14 amino acids. V lost 3 bases and J lost 1, with 9 bases in between. Per the germline V gene, CDR1 is ENHRY and CDR2 is SYGVKD. Using its own MiXCR run on the 5' RACE reads, TCRdb lists one record per CDR3 protein. The sample has about 220,000 distinct CDR3 sequences; around a quarter are singletons. In the case of this clonotype: The antigen is not known.

This chain connects TRBV10-3 to TRBJ1-1, with D perhaps TRBD1 (6 bases). The sequenced sample consisted of blood, either unsorted or a sorted T cell fraction (not recorded which). The receptor comes from a male donor with ankylosing spondylitis or in good health (not recorded which). The CDR3 loop reads CAISDRTANTEAFF. The DNA of the CDR3 is TGTGCCATCAGTGACAGGACAGCGAACACTGAAGCTTTCTTT.